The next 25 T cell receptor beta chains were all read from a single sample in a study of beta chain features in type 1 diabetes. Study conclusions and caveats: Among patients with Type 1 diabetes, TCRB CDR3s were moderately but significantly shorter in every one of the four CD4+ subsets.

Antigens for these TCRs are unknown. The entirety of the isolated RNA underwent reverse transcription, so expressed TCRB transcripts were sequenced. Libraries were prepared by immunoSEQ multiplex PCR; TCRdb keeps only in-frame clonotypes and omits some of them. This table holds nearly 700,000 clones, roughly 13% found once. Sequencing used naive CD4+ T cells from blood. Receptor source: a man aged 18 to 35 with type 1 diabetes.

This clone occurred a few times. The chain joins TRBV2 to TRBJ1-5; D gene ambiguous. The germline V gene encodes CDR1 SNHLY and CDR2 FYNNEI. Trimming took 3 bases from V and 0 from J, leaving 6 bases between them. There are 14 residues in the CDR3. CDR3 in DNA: TGTGCCAGCAGTGACTGGGATAGCAATCAGCCCCAGCATTTT. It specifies CASSDWDSNQPQHF.

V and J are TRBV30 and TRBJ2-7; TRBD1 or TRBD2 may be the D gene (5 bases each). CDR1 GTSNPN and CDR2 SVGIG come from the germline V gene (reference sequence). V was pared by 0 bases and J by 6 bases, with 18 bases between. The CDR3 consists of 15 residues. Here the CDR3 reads CAWSVPGTPRVEQYF. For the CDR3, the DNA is TGTGCCTGGAGTGTACCGGGGACCCCGAGGGTCGAGCAGTACTTC.

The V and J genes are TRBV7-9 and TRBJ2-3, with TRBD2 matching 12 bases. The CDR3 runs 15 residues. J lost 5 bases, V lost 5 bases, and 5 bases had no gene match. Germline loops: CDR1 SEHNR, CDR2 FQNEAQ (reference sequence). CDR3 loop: CASSTRTSGVDTQYF. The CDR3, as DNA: TGTGCCAGCAGCACTCGGACTAGCGGGGTAGATACGCAGTATTTT.

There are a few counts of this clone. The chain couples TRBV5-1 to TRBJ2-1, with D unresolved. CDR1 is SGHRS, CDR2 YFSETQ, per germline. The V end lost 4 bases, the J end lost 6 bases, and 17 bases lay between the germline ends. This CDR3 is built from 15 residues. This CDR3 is CASSHLGATANEQFF. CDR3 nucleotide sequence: TGCGCCAGCAGCCACTTAGGAGCTACGGCCAATGAGCAGTTCTTC. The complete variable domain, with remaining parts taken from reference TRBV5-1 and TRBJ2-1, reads KAGVTQTPRYLIKTRGQQVTLSCSPISGHRSVSWYQQTPGQGLQFLFEYFSETQRNKGNFPGRFSGRQFSNSRSEMNVSTLELGDSALYLCASSHLGATANEQFFGPGTRLTVL.

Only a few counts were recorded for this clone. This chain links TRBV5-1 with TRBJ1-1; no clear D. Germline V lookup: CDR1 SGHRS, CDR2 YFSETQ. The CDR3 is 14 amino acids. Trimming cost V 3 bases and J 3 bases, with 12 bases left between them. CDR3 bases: TGCGCCAGCAGCTCGCTCGCGGTCTACACTGAAGCTTTCTTT. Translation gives CASSSLAVYTEAFF.

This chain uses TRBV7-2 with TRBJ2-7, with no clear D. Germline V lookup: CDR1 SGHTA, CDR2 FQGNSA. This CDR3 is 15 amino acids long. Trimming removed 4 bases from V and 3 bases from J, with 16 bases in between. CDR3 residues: CASSSPASVRYEQYF. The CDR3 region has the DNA TGTGCCAGCAGCTCCCCCGCCAGTGTTCGCTACGAGCAGTACTTC.

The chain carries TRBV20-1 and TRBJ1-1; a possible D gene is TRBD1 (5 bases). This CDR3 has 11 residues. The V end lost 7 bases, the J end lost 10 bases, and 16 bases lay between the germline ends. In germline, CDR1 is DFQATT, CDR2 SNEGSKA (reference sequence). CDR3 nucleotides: TGCAGTGTCGGGACCCCCGGGGGAGCTTTCTTT. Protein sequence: CSVGTPGGAFF.

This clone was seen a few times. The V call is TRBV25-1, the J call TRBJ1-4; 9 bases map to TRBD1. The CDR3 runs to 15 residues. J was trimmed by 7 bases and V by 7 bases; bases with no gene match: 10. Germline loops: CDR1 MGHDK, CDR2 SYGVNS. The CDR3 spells CASTRGEQGAEKLFF. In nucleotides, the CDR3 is TGTGCCAGCACCCGAGGGGAACAGGGGGCTGAAAAACTGTTTTTT. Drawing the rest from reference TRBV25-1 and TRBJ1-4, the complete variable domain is EADIYQTPRYLVIGTGKKITLECSQTMGHDKMYWYQQDPGMELHLIHYSYGVNSTEKGDLSSESTVSRIRTEHFPLTLESARPSHTSQYLCASTRGEQGAEKLFFGSGTQLSVL.

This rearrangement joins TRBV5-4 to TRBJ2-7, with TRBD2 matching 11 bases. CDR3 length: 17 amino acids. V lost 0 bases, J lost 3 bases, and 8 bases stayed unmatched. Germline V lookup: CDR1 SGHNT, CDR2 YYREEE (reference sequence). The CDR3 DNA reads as TGTGCCAGCAGCTTGGCAAGCCTAGCGGGGGGCAACTACGAGCAGTACTTC. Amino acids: CASSLASLAGGNYEQYF.

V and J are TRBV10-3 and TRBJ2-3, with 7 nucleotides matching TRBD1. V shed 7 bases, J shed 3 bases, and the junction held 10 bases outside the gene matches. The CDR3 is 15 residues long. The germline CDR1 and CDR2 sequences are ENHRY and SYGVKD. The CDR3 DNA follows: TGTGCCATCAACTCGCCGCAACAGGGGACAGATACGCAGTATTTT. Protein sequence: CAINSPQQGTDTQYF.

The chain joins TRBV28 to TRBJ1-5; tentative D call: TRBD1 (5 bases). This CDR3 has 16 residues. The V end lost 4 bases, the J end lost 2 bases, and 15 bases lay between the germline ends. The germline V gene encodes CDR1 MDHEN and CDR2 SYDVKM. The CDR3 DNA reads TGTGCCAGCAGTTCCGGACACCCTGTGGGCAATCAGCCCCAGCATTTT. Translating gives CASSSGHPVGNQPQHF.

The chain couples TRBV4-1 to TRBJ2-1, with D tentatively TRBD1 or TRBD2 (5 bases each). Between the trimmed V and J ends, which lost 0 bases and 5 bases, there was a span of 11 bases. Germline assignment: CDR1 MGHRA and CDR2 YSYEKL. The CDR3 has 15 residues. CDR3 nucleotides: TGCGCCAGCAGCCAAGATGGGACCAACCACAATGAGCAGTTCTTC. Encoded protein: CASSQDGTNHNEQFF.

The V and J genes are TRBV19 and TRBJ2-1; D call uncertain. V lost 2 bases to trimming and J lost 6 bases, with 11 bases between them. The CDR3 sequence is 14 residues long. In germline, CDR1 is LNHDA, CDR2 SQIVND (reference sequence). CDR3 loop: CASSITGSSNEQFF. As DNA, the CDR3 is TGTGCCAGTAGTATAACGGGTAGCAGCAATGAGCAGTTCTTC.

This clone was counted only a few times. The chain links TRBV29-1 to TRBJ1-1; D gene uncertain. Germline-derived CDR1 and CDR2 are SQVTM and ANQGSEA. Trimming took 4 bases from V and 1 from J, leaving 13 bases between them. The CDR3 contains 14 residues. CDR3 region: CSVVSNGRNTEAFF. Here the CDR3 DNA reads TGCAGCGTTGTGTCGAACGGTCGGAACACTGAAGCTTTCTTT. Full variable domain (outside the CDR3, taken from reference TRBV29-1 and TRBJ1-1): SAVISQKPSRDICQRGTSLTIQCQVDSQVTMMFWYRQQPGQSLTLIATANQGSEATYESGFVIDKFPISRPNLTFSTLTVSNMSPEDSSIYLCSVVSNGRNTEAFFGQGTRLTVV.

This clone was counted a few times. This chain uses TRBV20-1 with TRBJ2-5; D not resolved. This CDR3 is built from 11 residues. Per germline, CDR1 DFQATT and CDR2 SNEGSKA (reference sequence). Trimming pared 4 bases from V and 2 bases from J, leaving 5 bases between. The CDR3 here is CSAKNQETQYF. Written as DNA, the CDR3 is TGCAGTGCTAAAAATCAAGAGACCCAGTACTTC.

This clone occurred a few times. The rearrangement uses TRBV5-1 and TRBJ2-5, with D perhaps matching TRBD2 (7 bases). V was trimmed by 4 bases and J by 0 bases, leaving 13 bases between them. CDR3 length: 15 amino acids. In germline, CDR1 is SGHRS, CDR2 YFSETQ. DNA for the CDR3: TGCGCCAGCAGCGCGGGGGACACGGACCAAGAGACCCAGTACTTC. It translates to CASSAGDTDQETQYF.

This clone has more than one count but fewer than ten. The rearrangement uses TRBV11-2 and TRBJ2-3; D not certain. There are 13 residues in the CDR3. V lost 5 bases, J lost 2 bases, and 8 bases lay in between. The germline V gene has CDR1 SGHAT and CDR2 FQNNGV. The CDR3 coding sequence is TGTGCCAGCAGCACACAATCCACAGATACGCAGTATTTT. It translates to CASSTQSTDTQYF.

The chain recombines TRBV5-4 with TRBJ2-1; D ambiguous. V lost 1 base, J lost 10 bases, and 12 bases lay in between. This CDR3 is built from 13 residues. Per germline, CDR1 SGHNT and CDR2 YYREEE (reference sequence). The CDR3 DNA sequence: TGTGCCAGCAGCTTGACAAATTCGCAGGAGCAGTTCTTC. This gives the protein CASSLTNSQEQFF.

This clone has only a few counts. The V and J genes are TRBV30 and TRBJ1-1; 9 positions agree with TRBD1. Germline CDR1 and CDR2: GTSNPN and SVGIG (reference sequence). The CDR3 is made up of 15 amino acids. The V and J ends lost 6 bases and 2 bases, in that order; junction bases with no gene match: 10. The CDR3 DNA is TGTGCCTGCCCAAAGGGACAGGGCCCAAACACTGAAGCTTTCTTT. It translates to CACPKGQGPNTEAFF.

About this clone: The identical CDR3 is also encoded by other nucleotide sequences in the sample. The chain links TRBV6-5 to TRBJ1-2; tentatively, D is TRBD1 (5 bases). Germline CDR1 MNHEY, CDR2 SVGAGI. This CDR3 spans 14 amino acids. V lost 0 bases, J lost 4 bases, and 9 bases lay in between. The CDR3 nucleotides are TGTGCCAGCAGTTACTCGGCAGGGTTCTATGGCTACACCTTC. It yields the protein CASSYSAGFYGYTF.

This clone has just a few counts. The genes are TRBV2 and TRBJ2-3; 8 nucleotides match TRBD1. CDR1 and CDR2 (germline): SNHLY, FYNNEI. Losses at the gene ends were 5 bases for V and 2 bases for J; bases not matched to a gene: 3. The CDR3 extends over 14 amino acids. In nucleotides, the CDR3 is TGTGCCAGCAGTTGGACAGGGCCCACAGATACGCAGTATTTT. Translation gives CASSWTGPTDTQYF.

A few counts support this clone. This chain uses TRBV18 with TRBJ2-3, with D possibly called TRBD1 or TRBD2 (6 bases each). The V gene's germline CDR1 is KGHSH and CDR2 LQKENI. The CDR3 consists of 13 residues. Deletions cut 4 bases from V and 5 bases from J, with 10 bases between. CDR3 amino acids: CASSRGAGDTQYF. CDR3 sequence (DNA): TGTGCCAGCTCACGGGGGGCCGGAGATACGCAGTATTTT. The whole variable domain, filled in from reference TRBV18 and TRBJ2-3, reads NAGVMQNPRHLVRRRGQEARLRCSPMKGHSHVYWYRQLPEEGLKFMVYLQKENIIDESGMPKERFSAEFPKEGPSILRIQQVVRGDSAAYFCASSRGAGDTQYFGPGTRLTVL.

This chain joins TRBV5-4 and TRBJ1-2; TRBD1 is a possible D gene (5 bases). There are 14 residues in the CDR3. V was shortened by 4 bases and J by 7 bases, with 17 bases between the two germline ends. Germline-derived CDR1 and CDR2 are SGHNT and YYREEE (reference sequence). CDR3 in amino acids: CASSIRVASSGYTF. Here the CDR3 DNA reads TGTGCCAGCAGCATCAGGGTCGCCTCTAGTGGCTACACCTTC. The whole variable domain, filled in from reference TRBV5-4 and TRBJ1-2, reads ETGVTQSPTHLIKTRGQQVTLRCSSQSGHNTVSWYQQALGQGPQFIFQYYREEENGRGNFPPRFSGLQFPNYSSELNVNALELDDSALYLCASSIRVASSGYTFGSGTRLTVV.

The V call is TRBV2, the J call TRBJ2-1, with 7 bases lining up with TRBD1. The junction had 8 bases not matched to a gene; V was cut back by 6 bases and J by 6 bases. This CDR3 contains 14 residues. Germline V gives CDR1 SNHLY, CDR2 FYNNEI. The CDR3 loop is CASRPGQRANEQFF. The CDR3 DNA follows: TGTGCCAGCAGGCCGGGACAGAGGGCCAATGAGCAGTTCTTC.

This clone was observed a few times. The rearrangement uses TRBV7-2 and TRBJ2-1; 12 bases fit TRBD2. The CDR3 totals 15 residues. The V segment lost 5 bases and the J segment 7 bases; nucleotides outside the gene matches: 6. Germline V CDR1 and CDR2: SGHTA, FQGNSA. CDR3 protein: CASSPRLAGVNEQFF. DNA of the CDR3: TGTGCCAGCAGCCCCCGACTAGCGGGGGTTAATGAGCAGTTCTTC.